This T cell receptor beta chain was identified in a study of control samples from healthy donors and cancer patients (dated by TCRdb to between 2020 and 2021). Libraries were built with the immunoSEQ multiplex PCR assay. Drawn from immuneACCESS, this table holds only the in-frame rearrangements with V and J called that TCRdb kept. Clones are partly lost; checked studies trace under half to an unresolved V gene and leave the rest unexplained. The sample records about 89,000 clones, about 89% of which are singletons. The ten top clones hold roughly 21% of the sample. Concerning this clone itself: Its antigen is still unknown. Within one base of it there is no much larger clone, and no base qualities were kept.

V sheds 4 bases and J sheds 7 bases, leaving 11 bases between their ends. From the cysteine up to the valine, the CDR3 has a length of 12 residues. Just the 36-base CDR3 DNA is kept, in frame starting at base 1. Reading the germline V gene gives CDR1 MGHDK and CDR2 SYGVNS. This TCR came from a man aged 30 to 39 in good health. The sample comprised blood. The chain was built from TRBV25-1 and TRBJ2-7, with the D gene call left open. DNA sequence: TGTGCCAGCAGTGCGCCCCTCGGGGAGCAGTACGTC. It encodes CASSAPLGEQYV.